The T cell receptor (beta chain) described here comes from a study of shared T cell receptors in the human thymus (dated by TCRdb to about 2021). In the study overall: The study examined how the human thymus generates shared, self-reactive T-cell receptor alpha chains.

Libraries were prepared through the immunoSEQ multiplex PCR assay. As stored in TCRdb, this immuneACCESS dataset retains in-frame rearrangements with V and J assigned. A fraction of the clones does not appear; measured against another copy, unresolved V genes explain less than half of the discrepancy, and the remainder lacks a known reason. The table for this sample lists some 700,000 clones; 88% of them were counted only once. Of the sample, about 0.01% falls within the top ten clones. Regarding this clone: Its cognate antigen has yet to be identified. Base qualities are not recorded, but no much larger clone differs from it by a single base.

The sample also formed part of further work on human thymus T cells. As noted in the second study: In Finland, the donors were immunologically healthy infants who were having open corrective cardiac surgery for congenital heart defects. The thymus tissue came from surgical resects taken out during corrective cardiac surgery. V and J gene segment usage appeared biased in both thymic and peripheral blood repertoires. The related research found that thymic TCR repertoires overlapped highly between unrelated individuals. The study described the TCR alpha and beta repertoires in roughly 8 infant thymus samples and four matching peripheral blood samples. Donor ages ranged from about 6 to 250 days, and the cohort comprised more than 5 male and two female infants. Thymocytes were mechanically released from the tissue and were stored as pellets of roughly 9-31 million cells at -70 degrees C. Genomic DNA was extracted from frozen cell pellets with a QIAsymphony instrument. Using the immunoSEQ multiplex PCR assay, the TCRB and TCRAD loci were amplified from a standardized quantity of quality-controlled genomic DNA. The amplicons spanned the V(D)J region and were long enough to cover the CDR3 and allow V and J genes to be identified. Amplicon sequencing was performed on an Illumina platform through the commercial immunoSEQ service. Primer bias and sequencing errors were corrected as previously described, and TCRAD and TCRB definitions were based on the IMGT database. The repertoires were analysed using immunoSEQ Analyzer 3.0 and VDJTools for basic statistics, V/J segment usage, diversity estimates, rarefaction and pairwise overlap. Diversity was estimated with Chao1, ChaoE, Efron-Thisted, Shannon and inverse Simpson indices, and also on datasets down-sampled to the smallest sample. Repertoire overlap used strict matching of CDR3 nucleotide sequence, V gene and J gene, with Jaccard-based multidimensional scaling clustering. Thymus samples yielded on average approximately 840,000 unique TCRB clonotypes, compared with around 91,000 from blood samples.

This TCR was recovered from a boy in the first two years of life with a congenital heart defect. Donor details come from another sample of the same person, matched by shared clones. The specimen sequenced was thymocytes.

The CDR3 sequence is CASNSGRGPTDTQYF. In nucleotides, the sequence is TGCGCCAGCAATAGCGGGAGGGGCCCGACAGATACGCAGTATTTT. The sequence is built from TRBV5-1 and TRBJ2-3; TRBD2 agrees with 11 junctional bases. Germline trimming amounts to 6 bases on V and 3 bases on J, with 6 as the count of junction bases outside the gene matches. Reading the germline V gene gives CDR1 SGHRS and CDR2 YFSETQ. The CDR3 runs 15 residues from the cysteine to the phenylalanine. Only the CDR3 region is kept as DNA, spanning 45 bases read in frame from base 1.